This TCR beta chain was sequenced for a study of chemoradiotherapy in HPV16-positive cancers. V shed 5 bases and J shed 2 bases, with 16 bases lying between them. Germline-derived CDR1 and CDR2 are SGHVS and FNYEAQ. The CDR3 consists of 17 residues. Turning to this clone: The antigen is not known.

Study findings and constraints: During treatment, candidate HPV-specific clones and E7-related motifs expanded in tumor. The functional HPV-specific definition rests on just two HPV16-positive patients. In HPV16-positive patients, HPV-responsive T-cell expansion tracked better recurrence-free survival.

Some clones are missing from TCRdb's copy, which holds only in-frame ones; the method was immunoSEQ multiplex PCR. The data hold some 4,000 clones, with roughly nine tenths observed a single time. This sequence was found in a human donor with HPV-associated anogenital cancer. The sequencing used tumor tissue, collected from a patient who underwent chemoradiotherapy. The rearrangement uses TRBV7-6 and TRBJ1-6, with TRBD1 as a possible D gene (5 bases). CDR3 sequence: CASSQRSSGTYNSPLHF. DNA for the CDR3: TGTGCCAGCAGCCAGAGGAGCTCAGGGACCTATAATTCACCCCTCCACTTT.